These T cell receptor beta chains were read from a single sample in a study of tumor-infiltrating lymphocytes in primary liver carcinoma. Each CDR3 protein gets one entry after TCRdb re-called the multiplex PCR reads with MiXCR. The data contain approximately 330,000 distinct CDR3 sequences, less than 70% of them seen just once; the ten biggest clones take up under 8%. Sample: peripheral blood. The receptors derive from a man aged 40-49 years with primary liver carcinoma and hepatitis B virus infection. Both conserved end residues are part of each CDR3. The D gene is left open where the match is weak. The size of a clone is reported for some rows only, either as once, few or many, or as a class for expanded clones.

>.|TRBJ2-5|.|TRBV12-3/TRBV12-4
TGTGCCAGCAGTTCCGCTCTCTTACAGGACACAGAGACCCAGTACTTC
CASSSALLQDTETQYF
>few|TRBJ2-3|TRBD2|TRBV7-9
TGTGCCAGCAGCTCGGGACTAGCGGGAGATACGCAGTATTTT
CASSSGLAGDTQYF
>once|TRBJ2-1|.|TRBV11-1
TGTGCCAGTAGCTTAGCAGTGGGCCGACCGGATGAGCAGTTCTTC
CASSLAVGRPDEQFF
>many|TRBJ1-1|TRBD1|TRBV29-1
TGCAGCGCCGGACAGGGAGCCAACACTGAAGCTTTCTTT
CSAGQGANTEAFF
>once|TRBJ2-1|.|TRBV14
TGTGCCGGCAGCCAAGATATAGCCGCCTACAATGAGCAGTTCTTC
CAGSQDIAAYNEQFF
>.|TRBJ1-2|.|TRBV5-1
TGCACCAGCAGCTTGGCGGGTTTCGTCGAGTATGGCTACACCTTC
CTSSLAGFVEYGYTF
>many|TRBJ1-1|TRBD1|TRBV29-1
TGCAGCGCCAGGACAGGGGGCGATGGGTTACCTTTCTTT
CSARTGGDGLPFF
>.|TRBJ2-3|.|TRBV11-3
TGTGTCAGCAGCTTAACCGGACAGCCCCAGTATTTT
CVSSLTGQPQYF
>many|TRBJ2-7|TRBD2|TRBV11-1
TGTGCCAGCAGCTTTGGGACTAGGGACTACGAGCAGTACTTC
CASSFGTRDYEQYF
>many|TRBJ2-3|TRBD1|TRBV6-5
TGTGCCAGCAGTTACTCCTCAGGGGGTTTCTTAGATACGCAGTATTTT
CASSYSSGGFLDTQYF